The present TCR beta chain was sequenced within a study of CD8 T cells in Susac syndrome. Germline values: CDR1 LNHNV, CDR2 YYDKDF (reference sequence). V was pared by 1 base and J by 2 bases, with 15 bases between. The CDR3 has 16 amino acids. CD8+ and CD4+ T cells from blood underwent TCR beta sequencing, which was carried out in a high-throughput format. Patients with stable or active relapsing-remitting disease, all of them treatment-naive, made up the multiple sclerosis controls. TEMRA cells were FACS-enriched, unlike CD8+ and CD4+ T cells, which were negatively isolated. Random-hexamer reverse transcription was applied to roughly 0.5 to 1 ug RNA. The CDR3 of TCR beta was amplified by immunoSEQ multiplex PCR across 54 Vbeta and 13 Jbeta. MiXCR, applied by TCRdb to the immunoSEQ multiplex PCR reads, yields one record per CDR3 protein. The data contain over 200,000 distinct CDR3 sequences, 85% to 95% of them singletons.

The TCR sequence derives from a human donor with multiple sclerosis. This chain links TRBV15 with TRBJ2-7; D is unclear. The specimen sequenced was CD4+ T cells from PBMCs. Here the CDR3 DNA reads TGTGCCACCAGCAGAGGGGCCAGTCCCTCTACCTACGAGCAGTACTTC. Amino acids: CATSRGASPSTYEQYF.